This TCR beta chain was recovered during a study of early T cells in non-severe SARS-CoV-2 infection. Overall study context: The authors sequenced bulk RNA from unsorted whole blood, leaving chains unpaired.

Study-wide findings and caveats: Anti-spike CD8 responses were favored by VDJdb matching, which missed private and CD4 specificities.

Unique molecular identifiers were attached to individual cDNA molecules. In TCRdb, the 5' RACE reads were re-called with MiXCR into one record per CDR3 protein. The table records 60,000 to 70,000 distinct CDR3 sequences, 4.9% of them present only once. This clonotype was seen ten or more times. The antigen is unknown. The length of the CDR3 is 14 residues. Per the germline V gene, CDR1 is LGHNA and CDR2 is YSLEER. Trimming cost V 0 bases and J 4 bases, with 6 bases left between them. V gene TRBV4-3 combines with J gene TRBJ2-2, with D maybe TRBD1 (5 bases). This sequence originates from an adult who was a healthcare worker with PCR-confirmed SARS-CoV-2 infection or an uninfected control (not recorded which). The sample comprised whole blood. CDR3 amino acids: CASSQDRATGELFF. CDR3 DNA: TGCGCCAGCAGCCAAGACAGGGCCACCGGGGAGCTGTTTTTT.